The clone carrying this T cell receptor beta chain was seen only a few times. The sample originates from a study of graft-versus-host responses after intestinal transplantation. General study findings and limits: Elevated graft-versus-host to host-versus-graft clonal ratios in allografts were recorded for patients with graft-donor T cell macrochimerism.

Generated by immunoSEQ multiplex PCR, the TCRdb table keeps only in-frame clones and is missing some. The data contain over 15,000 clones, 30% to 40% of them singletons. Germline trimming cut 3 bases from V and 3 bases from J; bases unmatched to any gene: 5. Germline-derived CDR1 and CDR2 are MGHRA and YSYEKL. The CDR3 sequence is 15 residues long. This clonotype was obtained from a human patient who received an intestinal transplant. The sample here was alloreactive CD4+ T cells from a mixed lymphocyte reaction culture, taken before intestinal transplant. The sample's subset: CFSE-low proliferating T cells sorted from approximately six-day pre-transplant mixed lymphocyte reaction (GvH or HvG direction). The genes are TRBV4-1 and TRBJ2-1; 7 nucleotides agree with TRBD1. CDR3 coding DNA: TGCGCCAGCAGCCAGATCCGGGACAGCTACAATGAGCAGTTCTTC. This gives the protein CASSQIRDSYNEQFF.